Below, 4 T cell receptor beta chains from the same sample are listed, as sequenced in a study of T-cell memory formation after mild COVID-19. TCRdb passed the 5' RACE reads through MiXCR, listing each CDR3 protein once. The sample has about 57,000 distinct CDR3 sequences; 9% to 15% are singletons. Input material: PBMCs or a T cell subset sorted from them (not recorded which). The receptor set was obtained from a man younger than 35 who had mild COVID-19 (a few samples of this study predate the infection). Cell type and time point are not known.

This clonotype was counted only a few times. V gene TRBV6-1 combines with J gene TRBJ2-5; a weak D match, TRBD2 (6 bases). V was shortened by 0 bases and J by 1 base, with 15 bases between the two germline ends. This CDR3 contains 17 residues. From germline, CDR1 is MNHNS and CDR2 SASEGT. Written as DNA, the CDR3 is TGTGCCAGCAGTGAAGCGCCCCTCGGACTACCCCAAGAGACCCAGTACTTC. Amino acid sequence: CASSEAPLGLPQETQYF.

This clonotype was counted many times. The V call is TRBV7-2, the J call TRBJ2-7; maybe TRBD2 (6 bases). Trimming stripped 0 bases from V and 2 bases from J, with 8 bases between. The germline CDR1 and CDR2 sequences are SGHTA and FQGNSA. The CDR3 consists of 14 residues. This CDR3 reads CASSLATGAYEQYF. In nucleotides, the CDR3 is TGTGCCAGCAGCTTAGCGACGGGGGCCTACGAGCAGTACTTC. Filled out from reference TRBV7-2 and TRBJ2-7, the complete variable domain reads GAGVSQSPSNKVTEKGKDVELRCDPISGHTALYWYRQSLGQGLEFLIYFQGNSAPDKSGLPSDRFSAERTGGSVSTLTIQRTQQEDSAVYLCASSLATGAYEQYFGPGTRLTVT.

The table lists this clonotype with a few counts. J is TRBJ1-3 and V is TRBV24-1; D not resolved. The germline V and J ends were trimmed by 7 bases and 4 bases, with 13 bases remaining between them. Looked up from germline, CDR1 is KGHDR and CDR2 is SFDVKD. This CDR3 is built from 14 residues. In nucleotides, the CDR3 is TGTGCCACCAGGGACGGAGCCGCCGGAAACACCATATATTTT. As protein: CATRDGAAGNTIYF.

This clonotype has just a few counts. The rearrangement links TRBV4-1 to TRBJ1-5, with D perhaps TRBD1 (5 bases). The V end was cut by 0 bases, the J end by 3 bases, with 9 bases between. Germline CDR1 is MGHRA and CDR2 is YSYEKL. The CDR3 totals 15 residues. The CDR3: CASSQDRGVNQPQHF. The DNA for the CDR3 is TGCGCCAGCAGCCAAGACCGGGGCGTCAATCAGCCCCAGCATTTT.